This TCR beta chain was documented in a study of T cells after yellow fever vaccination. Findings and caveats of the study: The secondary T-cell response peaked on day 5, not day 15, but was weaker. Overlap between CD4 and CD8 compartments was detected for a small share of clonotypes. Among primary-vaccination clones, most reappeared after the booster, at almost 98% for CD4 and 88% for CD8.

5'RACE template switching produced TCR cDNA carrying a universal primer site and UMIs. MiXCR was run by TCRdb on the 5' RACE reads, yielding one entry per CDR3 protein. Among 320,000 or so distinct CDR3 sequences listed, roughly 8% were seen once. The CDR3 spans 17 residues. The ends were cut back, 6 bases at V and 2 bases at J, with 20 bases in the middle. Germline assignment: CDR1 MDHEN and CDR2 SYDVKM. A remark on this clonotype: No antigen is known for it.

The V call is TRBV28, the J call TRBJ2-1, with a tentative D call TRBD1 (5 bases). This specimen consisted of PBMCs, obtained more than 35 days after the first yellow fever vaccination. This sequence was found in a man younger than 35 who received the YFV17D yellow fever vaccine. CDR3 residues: CASSPPRMGPAYNEQFF. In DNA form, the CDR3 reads TGTGCCAGCAGCCCCCCAAGAATGGGGCCCGCCTACAATGAGCAGTTCTTC.